Listed below are T cell receptor beta chains from one sample, sequenced in a study of post-analysis software for immune sequencing data. TCRdb passed the PCR reads through MiXCR, listing each CDR3 protein once. The sample gives roughly 600,000 distinct CDR3 sequences, roughly two fifths of which show up once; roughly 1.7% is in the top ten. The source material was blood. The receptors were sampled from a girl aged 5 to 17 with multiple sclerosis. Each CDR3 is given with its conserved first and last residue. Each record gives: clone size, D gene, J gene, V gene, CDR3 DNA, CDR3 protein. A D gene is named only where the DNA matches it firmly. Rows may omit the clone size; those that give it use once, few, many or a size class.

size: NA; D: NA; J: TRBJ1-5; V: TRBV12-3/TRBV12-4; DNA: TGTGCCAGCAGTTTGGCGGGGGCCAGTATCGATCAGCCCCAGCATTTT; CDR3: CASSLAGASIDQPQHF
size: NA; D: TRBD2; J: TRBJ2-1; V: TRBV20-1; DNA: TGCAGTGCTCTAGGACTAGCGGGAGCCGGAAATGAGCAGTTCTTC; CDR3: CSALGLAGAGNEQFF
size: NA; D: NA; J: TRBJ1-5; V: TRBV10-3; DNA: TGTGCCATCAGCCAGGGAACAGATCAGCCCCAGCATTTT; CDR3: CAISQGTDQPQHF
size: NA; D: TRBD2; J: TRBJ2-3; V: TRBV12-3/TRBV12-4; DNA: TGTGCCAGCAGCCCCGGGGTCTCGGGAGGTACGCAGTATTTT; CDR3: CASSPGVSGGTQYF
size: few; D: NA; J: TRBJ2-7; V: TRBV5-1; DNA: TGCGCCAGCAGCGCTGTCAGGACCACCTCCTACGAGCAGTACTTC; CDR3: CASSAVRTTSYEQYF
size: NA; D: NA; J: TRBJ2-1; V: TRBV29-1; DNA: TGCAGCGTTGATTCATCCGGCGGAGAGACCCAGTTCTTC; CDR3: CSVDSSGGETQFF
size: few; D: TRBD1; J: TRBJ2-7; V: TRBV5-6; DNA: TGTGCCAGCCTCGCATGGGACAGCCTGTACGAGCAGTACTTC; CDR3: CASLAWDSLYEQYF
size: NA; D: TRBD1; J: TRBJ1-4; V: TRBV7-9; DNA: TGTGCCAGCAGCTCAACCAGACAGGGGGGAAATGAAAAACTGTTTTTT; CDR3: CASSSTRQGGNEKLFF
size: NA; D: NA; J: TRBJ1-2; V: TRBV2; DNA: TGTGCCAGCAGTGAACCTAACAGGGACACCTTC; CDR3: CASSEPNRDTF
size: NA; D: NA; J: TRBJ1-4; V: TRBV21-1; DNA: TGTGCCAGCAGCAAAGCAAGAAGAGCAACTAATGAAAAACTGTTTTTT; CDR3: CASSKARRATNEKLFF
size: many; D: TRBD2; J: TRBJ2-7; V: TRBV7-2; DNA: TGTGCCAGCAGCTTAACTAGCGGGGGCTCCTACGAGCAGTACTTC; CDR3: CASSLTSGGSYEQYF
size: NA; D: NA; J: TRBJ2-7; V: TRBV12-3/TRBV12-4; DNA: TGTGCCAGCAGCTTATCCCCGGGCAATCGTTGGGGCTCCTACGAGCAGTACTTC; CDR3: CASSLSPGNRWGSYEQYF
size: few; D: TRBD1; J: TRBJ2-7; V: TRBV15; DNA: TGTGCCACCAGCACCCTACGGGACAGGGTGAATGGAAAGGCCTACGAGCAGTACTTC; CDR3: CATSTLRDRVNGKAYEQYF
size: NA; D: NA; J: TRBJ1-6; V: TRBV12-3/TRBV12-4; DNA: TGTGCCAGCAGTTCCCCATCGGGGTATAATTCACCCCTCCACTTT; CDR3: CASSSPSGYNSPLHF
size: few; D: NA; J: TRBJ2-3; V: TRBV5-5; DNA: TGTGCCAGCAGCTTGGGGATTTCAGACAGACTCACAGATACGCAGTATTTT; CDR3: CASSLGISDRLTDTQYF
size: NA; D: TRBD2; J: TRBJ2-3; V: TRBV10-3; DNA: TGTGCCATCAGTGAGTCCCAGCGGGGCAGGGATACGCAGTATTTT; CDR3: CAISESQRGRDTQYF
size: NA; D: NA; J: TRBJ2-7; V: TRBV11-2; DNA: TGTGCCAGCAGCGGCCCCGGGGGCTCCTACGAGCAGTACTTC; CDR3: CASSGPGGSYEQYF
size: NA; D: NA; J: TRBJ2-7; V: TRBV5-1; DNA: TGCGCCAGCAGGGTGGTGGGGGGACCTTCCTACGAGCAGTACTTC; CDR3: CASRVVGGPSYEQYF
size: NA; D: NA; J: TRBJ1-5; V: TRBV5-5; DNA: TGTGCCAGCAGCTTTTATGACAGCCGTAATAGCAATCAGCCCCAGCATTTT; CDR3: CASSFYDSRNSNQPQHF
size: NA; D: TRBD1; J: TRBJ1-1; V: TRBV19; DNA: TGTGCCAGTATTCCGAGAGGGACAGGGGGTATTTCTGAAGCTTTCTTT; CDR3: CASIPRGTGGISEAFF
size: NA; D: TRBD2; J: TRBJ2-7; V: TRBV7-8; DNA: TGTGCCAGCAGCTTTAAACTAGCGGTGTTCCCCTACGAGCAGTACTTC; CDR3: CASSFKLAVFPYEQYF
size: NA; D: TRBD1; J: TRBJ1-4; V: TRBV29-1; DNA: TGCAGCGCCAAGACAGGGGTTAATGAAAAACTGTTTTTT; CDR3: CSAKTGVNEKLFF
size: NA; D: NA; J: TRBJ2-3; V: TRBV12-3/TRBV12-4; DNA: TGTGCCAGCAGTTTAGCCCCGGCGACAGATGTGCAGTATTTT; CDR3: CASSLAPATDVQYF
size: NA; D: NA; J: TRBJ2-3; V: TRBV29-1; DNA: TGCAGCGTGGGGGCCCGGGGCCCCACAGATACGCAGTATTTT; CDR3: CSVGARGPTDTQYF
size: NA; D: NA; J: TRBJ2-1; V: TRBV6-2/TRBV6-3; DNA: TGTGCCAGCAGTGTTCGACAGAATGAGCAGTTCTTC; CDR3: CASSVRQNEQFF
size: NA; D: NA; J: TRBJ1-2; V: TRBV7-3; DNA: TGTGCCAGCAGCTTAGTCCAATGGTCTTCCCAGGTAAAAGACAGAACCTATGGCTACACCTTC; CDR3: CASSLVQWSSQVKDRTYGYTF
size: once; D: NA; J: TRBJ2-1; V: TRBV11-2; DNA: TGTGCCAGCAGCTCCCTTTGGACAAGTTACTCCTACAATGAGCAGTTCTTC; CDR3: CASSSLWTSYSYNEQFF
size: NA; D: TRBD1; J: TRBJ2-7; V: TRBV5-1; DNA: TGCGCCAGCAGCCCGGGCCCGGCAGGGGGCGTCTACGAGCAGTACTTC; CDR3: CASSPGPAGGVYEQYF
size: NA; D: NA; J: TRBJ2-5; V: TRBV7-9; DNA: TGTGCCAGCAGGGGGGACATTCGGGAGACCCAGTACTTC; CDR3: CASRGDIRETQYF
size: NA; D: NA; J: TRBJ2-3; V: TRBV10-3; DNA: TGTGCCATCAGTGATGACTTCCCTAGCACAGATACGCAGTATTTT; CDR3: CAISDDFPSTDTQYF
size: few; D: NA; J: TRBJ2-1; V: TRBV28; DNA: TGTGCCAGCAGTCGACCTGCGAGGAATGAGCAGTTCTTC; CDR3: CASSRPARNEQFF
size: NA; D: NA; J: TRBJ2-4; V: TRBV7-2; DNA: TGTGCCTGCAGCAGGGACTTCACCTCTAACATTCAGTACTTC; CDR3: CACSRDFTSNIQYF
size: few; D: NA; J: TRBJ1-2; V: TRBV7-9; DNA: TGTGCCAGCAGCTCGACAGTGAATGGCTACACCTTC; CDR3: CASSSTVNGYTF
size: NA; D: NA; J: TRBJ2-7; V: TRBV7-2; DNA: TGTGCCAGCACCACGAACTACGAGCAGTACTTC; CDR3: CASTTNYEQYF
size: NA; D: NA; J: TRBJ1-1; V: TRBV29-1; DNA: TGCAGCGTTGCTCATACTGAAGCTTTCTTT; CDR3: CSVAHTEAFF
size: NA; D: NA; J: TRBJ2-1; V: TRBV29-1; DNA: TGCAGCGTTGCCATGGGGTCCAACTACAATGAGCAGTTCTTC; CDR3: CSVAMGSNYNEQFF
size: many; D: TRBD1; J: TRBJ2-1; V: TRBV7-3; DNA: TGTGCCAGCAGCTGGGACAGGGACAATGAGCAGTTCTTC; CDR3: CASSWDRDNEQFF
size: few; D: NA; J: TRBJ1-1; V: TRBV5-1; DNA: TGCGCCAGCAGCTTGGGGCCGGGATCCTTGAACACTGAAGCTTTCTTT; CDR3: CASSLGPGSLNTEAFF
size: few; D: NA; J: TRBJ2-5; V: TRBV29-1; DNA: TGCAGCGTTGAAGCTGGGCTTGAGGGACGGGATGAGACCCAGTACTTC; CDR3: CSVEAGLEGRDETQYF
size: NA; D: NA; J: TRBJ2-7; V: TRBV9; DNA: TGTGCCAGCAGCCCCCGTGGGGAAGGGTACTACGAGCAGTACTTC; CDR3: CASSPRGEGYYEQYF
size: NA; D: NA; J: TRBJ2-7; V: TRBV14; DNA: TGTGCCAGCAGCCCGCTATGGGCATCCACCTACGAGCAGTACTTC; CDR3: CASSPLWASTYEQYF
size: NA; D: NA; J: TRBJ2-3; V: TRBV20-1; DNA: TGCAGTGCCCCAAAGGGGGACACTGGGGATACGCAGTATTTT; CDR3: CSAPKGDTGDTQYF
size: NA; D: NA; J: TRBJ1-4; V: TRBV9; DNA: TGTGCCAGCAGCGTAGGAACAGCAACTAATGAAAAACTGTTTTTT; CDR3: CASSVGTATNEKLFF
size: NA; D: NA; J: TRBJ2-7; V: TRBV21-1; DNA: TGTGCCAGCAGCAAAGCGACCTTCCGGGACATGTACTACGAGCAGTACTTC; CDR3: CASSKATFRDMYYEQYF
size: few; D: NA; J: TRBJ2-7; V: TRBV6-6; DNA: TGTGCCAGCAGTTACTTGCCGGAGGGCGGCGCCGAGTACTTC; CDR3: CASSYLPEGGAEYF
size: NA; D: NA; J: TRBJ2-7; V: TRBV29-1; DNA: TGCAGCGAGCCCGGGGGCTACGAGCAGTACTTC; CDR3: CSEPGGYEQYF
size: NA; D: NA; J: TRBJ2-7; V: TRBV10-3; DNA: TGTGCCGCCCTCAAAACCCCCACCTACGAGCAGTACTTC; CDR3: CAALKTPTYEQYF
size: NA; D: TRBD1; J: TRBJ1-5; V: TRBV4-1; DNA: TGCGCCAGCAGCCAAGGTCCACAGGGGAATCAGCCCCAGCATTTT; CDR3: CASSQGPQGNQPQHF
size: NA; D: NA; J: TRBJ2-1; V: TRBV29-1; DNA: TGCAGCGTCCTCGGACTGGTGACCTACAATGAGCAGTTCTTC; CDR3: CSVLGLVTYNEQFF
size: NA; D: TRBD1; J: TRBJ2-7; V: TRBV12-3/TRBV12-4; DNA: TGTGCCACTTCACCCCGGACAGGTAGCTACGAGCAGTACTTC; CDR3: CATSPRTGSYEQYF
size: NA; D: NA; J: TRBJ2-6; V: TRBV9; DNA: TGTGCCAGCAGCGTAGGGCAACTAGATAGGGCCAACGTCCTGACTTTC; CDR3: CASSVGQLDRANVLTF
size: NA; D: TRBD2; J: TRBJ2-1; V: TRBV5-1; DNA: TGCGCCAGCAGCTTGGGAGGGAGGGTGGTCAATGAGCAGTTCTTC; CDR3: CASSLGGRVVNEQFF
size: NA; D: NA; J: TRBJ1-1; V: TRBV29-1; DNA: TGCAGCGTTCTCTCCAACTACCAGGTAACTGAAGCTTTCTTT; CDR3: CSVLSNYQVTEAFF
size: once; D: TRBD2; J: TRBJ2-1; V: TRBV4-1; DNA: TGCGCCAGCAGCCGCACTAGCGGGGAGTCCTACAATGAGCAGTTCTTC; CDR3: CASSRTSGESYNEQFF
size: NA; D: TRBD1; J: TRBJ2-1; V: TRBV7-9; DNA: TGTGCCAGCAGCCCACCACCGGGACAGGCCTACAATGAGCAGTTCTTC; CDR3: CASSPPPGQAYNEQFF